These T cell receptor beta chains were read from a single sample in a study of spatial heterogeneity in lung cancer. TCRdb called the 5' RACE reads again in MiXCR, with one record for every CDR3 protein. This table has about 15,000 distinct CDR3 sequences, approximately 7% appearing once. This specimen consisted of lung tumor tissue, obtained at surgery. The receptors come from a male donor with early-stage non-small cell lung cancer. CDR3s include the opening cysteine and the closing phenylalanine or tryptophan. The D gene is left open where the match is weak. The size of a clone is reported for some rows only, either as once, few or many, or as a class for expanded clones.

d_call clone_size j_call v_call cdr3_nt cdr3_aa
. medium-sized TRBJ1-6 TRBV6-2/TRBV6-3 TGTGCCAGCAGAACAGACTCCTATAATTCACCCCTCCACTTT CASRTDSYNSPLHF
TRBD2 medium-sized TRBJ2-3 TRBV20-1 TGCAGTGCTGCTCTAGCGGGAGACACCACAGATACGCAGTATTTT CSAALAGDTTDTQYF
. few TRBJ1-5 TRBV6-2/TRBV6-3 TGTGCCAGCAGTTACGGGCAAACCAATCAGCCCCAGCATTTT CASSYGQTNQPQHF
. . TRBJ1-1 TRBV12-3/TRBV12-4 TGTGCCAGCAGTTCGGGATTCACTGAAGCTTTCTTT CASSSGFTEAFF
. many TRBJ2-1 TRBV5-1 TGCGCCAGCAGCTTGGCCAGCGCCTACAATGAGCAGTTCTTC CASSLASAYNEQFF
. . TRBJ2-2 TRBV20-1 TGCAGTGCCCCAACAGGGACGGCCGGGGAGCTGTTTTTT CSAPTGTAGELFF
. medium-sized TRBJ2-3 TRBV30 TGTGCCTGGAGTTACTTGCCCCCTAGCACAGATACGCAGTATTTT CAWSYLPPSTDTQYF
TRBD1 many TRBJ2-2 TRBV7-2 TGTGCCAGCAGCCCAGGGACAGGGAGTGCCGGGGAGCTGTTTTTT CASSPGTGSAGELFF
. many TRBJ2-5 TRBV12-3/TRBV12-4 TGTGCCAGCAGTCAAAACAGGGCGGAGACCCAGTACTTC CASSQNRAETQYF
. few TRBJ2-6 TRBV2 TGTGCCATCAGAGGAGGATCTGGGGCCAACGTCCTGACTTTC CAIRGGSGANVLTF
. . TRBJ2-1 TRBV20-1 TGCAGTGCTAGAGATTGGGGGGCCTGGAATGAGCAGTTCTTC CSARDWGAWNEQFF
TRBD2 medium-sized TRBJ2-7 TRBV14 TGTGCCAGCAGCCCCTTCGGTAGCGGGAAGGGCGAGCAGTACTTC CASSPFGSGKGEQYF
. few TRBJ2-3 TRBV18 TGTGCCAGCTCACAGTCCGGGACCACCATGGATACGCAGTATTTT CASSQSGTTMDTQYF
TRBD1 . TRBJ2-7 TRBV30 TGTGCCTGGACCAGCCACAGACAGGGGCATAACGAGCAGTACTTC CAWTSHRQGHNEQYF
. medium-sized TRBJ1-5 TRBV5-6 TGTGCCAGCAGCCCCGGGAGAGAGATGGAGCCCCAGCATTTT CASSPGREMEPQHF
TRBD2 . TRBJ2-7 TRBV20-1 TGCAGTGCTACCGGGACTAGCGGATACTACGAGCAGTACTTC CSATGTSGYYEQYF
. . TRBJ2-3 TRBV2 TGTGCCAGCAGTGATAGTCTAGCATGGGATACGCAGTATTTT CASSDSLAWDTQYF
TRBD2 many TRBJ2-3 TRBV20-1 TGCAGTGCTAGGGGGCTAGCGGAGACAGATACGCAGTATTTT CSARGLAETDTQYF
. few TRBJ2-3 TRBV20-1 TGCAGTGCTAGAGATAGTGGAGATACGCAGTATTTT CSARDSGDTQYF
TRBD1 . TRBJ2-1 TRBV7-6 TGTGCCAGCAGCTTAGCCCCGGGACAGGGAAATGAGCAGTTCTTC CASSLAPGQGNEQFF
. many TRBJ2-7 TRBV20-1 TGCAGTGCTAGTGGGCAGGGGGGTTACTACGAGCAGTACTTC CSASGQGGYYEQYF
. few TRBJ2-7 TRBV5-1 TGCGCCAGCGGGTCAAATTACTACGAGCAGTACTTC CASGSNYYEQYF
. many TRBJ2-2 TRBV30 TGTGCCTGGAGGGATCATCACACCGGGGAGCTGTTTTTT CAWRDHHTGELFF
TRBD1 few TRBJ1-4 TRBV5-1 TGCGCCAGCAGCGGGACAGGGGCAACTAATGAAAAACTGTTTTTT CASSGTGATNEKLFF
. . TRBJ1-5 TRBV6-2/TRBV6-3 TGTGCCAGCAGTTACTCAGGGACACAAGGCGAGGCCCAGCATTTT CASSYSGTQGEAQHF
. medium-sized TRBJ1-6 TRBV28 TGTGCCAGCAGTTCCGGTTATCCCTCACCCCTCCACTTT CASSSGYPSPLHF
TRBD1 many TRBJ1-2 TRBV7-2 TGTGCCAGCAGCCCGACAGGGTCCAGCTATGGCTACACCTTC CASSPTGSSYGYTF
. many TRBJ2-4 TRBV10-1 TGCGCCAGCAGTGGACGGACAGCCTCCAAAAACATTCAGTACTTC CASSGRTASKNIQYF
. few TRBJ1-6 TRBV20-1 TGCAGTGCAACTCCTAACAGGTTGAATTCACCCCTCCACTTT CSATPNRLNSPLHF
TRBD2 many TRBJ2-5 TRBV5-1 TGCGCCAGCAGCTTGGCCGCGGGACTAGTGTACCAAGAGACCCAGTACTTC CASSLAAGLVYQETQYF
. many TRBJ1-5 TRBV20-1 TGCAGTGCTAGAGATGGTCGGGGCAATCAGCCCCAGCATTTT CSARDGRGNQPQHF
TRBD1 few TRBJ2-1 TRBV5-1 TGCGCCAGCGGCGGGGACAGGGGGCCTGAGGATGAGCAGTTCTTC CASGGDRGPEDEQFF
. few TRBJ2-5 TRBV20-1 TGCAGCACCGGTAAAACACAAGAGACCCAGTACTTC CSTGKTQETQYF
. . TRBJ1-1 TRBV6-5 TGTGCCAGCAGTTACTTTGGGCAGAACACTGAAGCTTTCTTT CASSYFGQNTEAFF
TRBD1 few TRBJ2-4 TRBV20-1 TGCAGTGCTACGGGACAGGGACAAAACATTCAGTACTTC CSATGQGQNIQYF
. many TRBJ1-1 TRBV2 TGTGCCAGCATCGAGAGCACTTGGAACACTGAAGCTTTCTTT CASIESTWNTEAFF
. many TRBJ1-1 TRBV5-1 TGCGCCAGCAGCTTGTACAGGCAGGGTAAGGACACTGAAGCTTTCTTT CASSLYRQGKDTEAFF